This T cell receptor (beta chain) stems from a study of blood T cell repertoires in COVID-19. Study-level background: Researchers got acute and convalescent COVID-19 samples from the United States, Italy and Spain. T cells, B-cell-depleted T cells, or PBMCs supplied cDNA or gDNA.

This CDR3 comprises 15 residues. Per the germline V gene, CDR1 is SGHTA and CDR2 is FQGNSA. Trimming shortened V by 5 bases and J by 4 bases, and 17 bases separated the two germline ends. Which cohort a participant joined came from the clinical history participants gave. Original analysis: From reference gene primer amplification, estimates of nucleated cell counts were derived. TCRdb keeps only in-frame clones here, not all; method: immunoSEQ multiplex PCR. The DNA was the basis for D and trimming; V, J and clone size are from that table. Of around 400,000 clones listed, less than 90% were seen once; the top ten hold roughly 5.1%.

This receptor was obtained from a woman in her forties or fifties who had recovered from COVID-19. The sample taken for sequencing was PBMCs or T cells enriched from blood (not recorded which). The chain combines TRBV7-2 with TRBJ1-1; D perhaps matches TRBD1 (5 bases). CDR3 sequence: CASSPRQLVLTEAFF. The CDR3 DNA reads as TGTGCCAGCAGCCCTAGACAGTTAGTCCTCACTGAAGCTTTCTTT. Complete variable domain (other parts from reference TRBV7-2 and TRBJ1-1): GAGVSQSPSNKVTEKGKDVELRCDPISGHTALYWYRQSLGQGLEFLIYFQGNSAPDKSGLPSDRFSAERTGGSVSTLTIQRTQQEDSAVYLCASSPRQLVLTEAFFGQGTRLTVV.